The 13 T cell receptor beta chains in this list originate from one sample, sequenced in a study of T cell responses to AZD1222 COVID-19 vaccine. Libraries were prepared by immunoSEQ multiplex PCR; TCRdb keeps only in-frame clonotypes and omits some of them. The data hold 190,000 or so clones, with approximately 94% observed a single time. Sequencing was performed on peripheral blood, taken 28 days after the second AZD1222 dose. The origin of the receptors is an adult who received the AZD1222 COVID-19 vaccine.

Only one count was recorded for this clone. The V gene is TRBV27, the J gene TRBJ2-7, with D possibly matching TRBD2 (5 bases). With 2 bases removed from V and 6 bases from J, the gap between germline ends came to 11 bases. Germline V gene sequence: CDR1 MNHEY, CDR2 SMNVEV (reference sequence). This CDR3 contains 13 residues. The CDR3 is CASSLERAGEQYF. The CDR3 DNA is TGTGCCAGCAGTTTAGAGAGGGCTGGCGAGCAGTACTTC.

CDR3 sequence: CASSPGTLKGIGYTF. The CDR3 coding sequence is TGTGCCAGCAGCCCCGGGACACTTAAGGGAATCGGCTACACCTTC. The V call is TRBV9, the J call TRBJ1-2; possible D gene TRBD1, 6 bases. V lost 4 bases and J lost 8, with 21 bases in between. Germline values: CDR1 SGDLS, CDR2 YYNGEE. The CDR3 has 15 residues.

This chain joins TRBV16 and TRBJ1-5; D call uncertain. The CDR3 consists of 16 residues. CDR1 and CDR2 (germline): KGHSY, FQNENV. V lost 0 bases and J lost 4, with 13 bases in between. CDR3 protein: CASSQSTTRPNQPQHF. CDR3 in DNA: TGTGCCAGCAGCCAATCGACAACTAGGCCAAATCAGCCCCAGCATTTT. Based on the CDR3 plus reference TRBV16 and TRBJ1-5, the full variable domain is GEEVAQTPKHLVRGEGQKAKLYCAPIKGHSYVFWYQQVLKNEFKFLISFQNENVFDETGMPKERFSAKCLPNSPCSLEIQATKLEDSAVYFCASSQSTTRPNQPQHFGDGTRLSIL.

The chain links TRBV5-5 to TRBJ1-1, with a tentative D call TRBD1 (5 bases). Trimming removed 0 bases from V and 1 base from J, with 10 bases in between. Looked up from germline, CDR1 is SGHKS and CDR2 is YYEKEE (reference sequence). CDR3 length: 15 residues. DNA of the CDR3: TGTGCCAGCAGCTTGGAAGCAGGGCCGAACACTGAAGCTTTCTTT. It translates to CASSLEAGPNTEAFF.

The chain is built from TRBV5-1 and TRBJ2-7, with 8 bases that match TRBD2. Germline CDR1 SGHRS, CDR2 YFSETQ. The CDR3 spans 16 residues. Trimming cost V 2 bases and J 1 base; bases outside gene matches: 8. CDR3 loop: CASSFESAGASYEQYF. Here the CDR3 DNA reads TGCGCCAGCAGCTTTGAATCAGCGGGGGCGTCCTACGAGCAGTACTTC.

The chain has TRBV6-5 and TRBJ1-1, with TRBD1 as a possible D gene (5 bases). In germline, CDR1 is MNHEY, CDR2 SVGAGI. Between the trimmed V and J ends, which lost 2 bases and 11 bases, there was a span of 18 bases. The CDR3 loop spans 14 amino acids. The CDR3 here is CASSYEVGTRGAFF. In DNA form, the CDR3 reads TGTGCCAGCAGTTACGAGGTCGGGACTCGAGGCGCTTTCTTT.

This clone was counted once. CDR3 loop: CASSISTGYNSPLHF. The CDR3 DNA follows: TGTGCCAGTAGTATTTCAACAGGGTATAATTCACCCCTCCACTTT. This rearrangement joins TRBV19 to TRBJ1-6; D is possibly TRBD1 (6 bases). This CDR3 contains 15 residues. Germline loops: CDR1 LNHDA, CDR2 SQIVND (reference sequence). V was clipped by 3 bases and J by 4 bases, with 10 bases between them.

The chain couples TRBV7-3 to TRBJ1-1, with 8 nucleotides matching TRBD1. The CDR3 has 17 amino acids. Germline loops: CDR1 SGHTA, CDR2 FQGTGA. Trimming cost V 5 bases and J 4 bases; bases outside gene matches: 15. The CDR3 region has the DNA TGTGCCAGCAGCCCCCGAGGAGGACAGGGCGAGAGCACTGAAGCTTTCTTT. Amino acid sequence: CASSPRGGQGESTEAFF.

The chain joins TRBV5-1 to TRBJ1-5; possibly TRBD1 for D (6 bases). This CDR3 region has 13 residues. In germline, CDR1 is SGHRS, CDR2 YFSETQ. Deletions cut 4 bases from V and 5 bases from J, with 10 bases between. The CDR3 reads CASSPGGDQPQHF. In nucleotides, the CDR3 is TGCGCCAGCAGCCCCGGGGGCGATCAGCCCCAGCATTTT.

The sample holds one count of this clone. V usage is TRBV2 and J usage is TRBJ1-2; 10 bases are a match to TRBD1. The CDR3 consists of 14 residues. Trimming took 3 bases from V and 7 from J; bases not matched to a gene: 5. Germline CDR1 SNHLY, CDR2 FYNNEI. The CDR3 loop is CASSELGQGVGYTF. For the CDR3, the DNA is TGTGCCAGCAGTGAGTTAGGACAGGGGGTTGGCTACACCTTC.

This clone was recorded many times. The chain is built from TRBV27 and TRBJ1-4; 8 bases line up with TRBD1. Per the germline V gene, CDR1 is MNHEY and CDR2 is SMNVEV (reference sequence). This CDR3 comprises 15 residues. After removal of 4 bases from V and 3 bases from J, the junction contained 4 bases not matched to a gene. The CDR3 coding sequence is TGTGCCAGCAGTTCGCGGACAGGGTCTAATGAAAAACTGTTTTTT. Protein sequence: CASSSRTGSNEKLFF.

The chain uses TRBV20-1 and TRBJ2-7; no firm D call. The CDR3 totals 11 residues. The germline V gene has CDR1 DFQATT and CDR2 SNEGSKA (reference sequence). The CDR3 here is CSPEEGDKQYF. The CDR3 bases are TGCAGCCCCGAGGAAGGAGACAAGCAGTACTTC.

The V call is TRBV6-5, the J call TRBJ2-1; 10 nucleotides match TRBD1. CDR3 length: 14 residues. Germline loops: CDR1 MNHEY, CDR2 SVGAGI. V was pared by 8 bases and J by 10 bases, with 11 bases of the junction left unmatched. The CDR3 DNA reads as TGTGCCAGCCAACGGGACAGGGGTTCATGGGAGCAGTTCTTC. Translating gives CASQRDRGSWEQFF.